The entry below describes one T cell receptor beta chain. Per the germline V gene, CDR1 is MGHDK and CDR2 is SYGVNS. Trimming stripped 8 bases from V and 1 base from J, with 14 bases between. This CDR3 spans 14 amino acids. The data were produced by immunoSEQ multiplex PCR, yet TCRdb's version contains in-frame clones alone and is incomplete. The table includes 850 to 900 clones, about 81% detected once. As to treatment: preoperative locoregional IRX-2 cytokine immunotherapy. Samples came from a phase Ib trial of preoperative locoregional IRX-2 cytokine immunotherapy. The data were taken from a study of preoperative IRX-2 immunotherapy in early breast cancer.

This receptor was identified in a human donor with breast cancer. Here the sequenced sample was tumor tissue, taken before IRX-2 immunotherapy. This sequence joins TRBV25-1 and TRBJ1-1; D remains unclear. The CDR3, as DNA: TGTGCCAGCGGTACAAACATGGAGAACACTGAAGCTTTCTTT. This codes for CASGTNMENTEAFF.